A single sample gave rise to the 11 T cell receptor beta chains below, sequenced in a study of response to subunit inactivated influenza vaccine. TCRdb reprocessed the RT-PCR reads via MiXCR and lists one record per CDR3 protein. The table records roughly 630,000 distinct CDR3 sequences, about 15% of them present only once. The specimen was PBMCs from blood, collected about 14 days before vaccination. The receptors derive from a man aged 45 to 65 who received an inactivated influenza vaccine.

The chain has TRBV7-9 and TRBJ2-5, with a tentative D call TRBD1 (6 bases). CDR1 is SEHNR, CDR2 FQNEAQ, per germline (reference sequence). Trimming left V 7 bases short and J 5 bases short, with 11 bases between. The CDR3 covers 12 residues. The chain's CDR3 is CASKGVTETQYF. Written as DNA, the CDR3 is TGTGCCAGCAAGGGGGTTACTGAGACCCAGTACTTC.

This clonotype was picked up a small number of times. CDR3: CSVADIPYNEQFF. The CDR3 DNA follows: TGCAGCGTTGCCGACATTCCCTACAATGAGCAGTTCTTC. The rearrangement uses TRBV29-1 and TRBJ2-1; D is ambiguous. The CDR3 runs to 13 residues. Germline CDR1 reads SQVTM; CDR2 reads ANQGSEA. The V gene lost 4 bases and the J gene lost 2 bases, with 9 bases spanning the gap.

The chain couples TRBV27 to TRBJ2-1; D call uncertain. This CDR3 spans 15 amino acids. Germline V gives CDR1 MNHEY, CDR2 SMNVEV (reference sequence). V was pared by 8 bases and J by 3 bases, with 17 bases between. CDR3 bases: TGTGCCAGCCGGTCCCCGCCCGCCTACTACAATGAGCAGTTCTTC. Translation: CASRSPPAYYNEQFF.

This sequence joins TRBV12-3 or TRBV12-4 and TRBJ2-7; D gene uncertain. V gave up 2 bases and J gave up 2 bases, with 10 bases separating them. This CDR3 has 14 amino acids. The CDR3 sequence is CASSLRLAAYEQYF. In DNA form, the CDR3 reads TGTGCCAGCAGTTTAAGATTGGCAGCCTACGAGCAGTACTTC.

This clonotype was seen a handful of times. The chain employs TRBV20-1 and TRBJ2-1; no firm D call. The V end was cut by 3 bases, the J end by 6 bases, with 6 bases between. The CDR3 sequence is 11 residues long. CDR1 is DFQATT, CDR2 SNEGSKA, per germline (reference sequence). The CDR3 DNA reads TGCAGTGCTAGTGGGGTCAATGAGCAGTTCTTC. Protein product: CSASGVNEQFF.

V is TRBV20-1 and J is TRBJ2-1, with 10 bases lining up with TRBD2. The germline V gene has CDR1 DFQATT and CDR2 SNEGSKA (reference sequence). The CDR3 runs to 19 residues. V lost 1 base and J lost 4; bases outside the gene matches: 16. CDR3 DNA: TGCAGTGCTAGAGGCCCCACCACCGAACTAGCGGGACTTTACAATGAGCAGTTCTTC. The encoded protein is CSARGPTTELAGLYNEQFF.

This clonotype was observed a few times. V usage is TRBV5-1 and J usage is TRBJ1-2, with 8 bases matching TRBD1. The V and J ends lost 3 bases and 6 bases, in that order; junction bases with no gene match: 10. Germline V gives CDR1 SGHRS, CDR2 YFSETQ. CDR3 length: 15 amino acids. CDR3 sequence reads: CASSSWTGSVDGYTF. The CDR3 DNA is TGCGCCAGCAGCTCGTGGACAGGGTCGGTCGATGGCTACACCTTC.

CDR3 protein: CSVGPGPDLEQYF. In DNA form, the CDR3 reads TGCAGCGTTGGTCCGGGTCCGGACCTCGAGCAGTACTTC. The chain employs TRBV29-1 and TRBJ2-7; D unclear. The CDR3 is 13 amino acids. The germline V gene encodes CDR1 SQVTM and CDR2 ANQGSEA. V dropped 4 bases and J dropped 6 bases, with 16 bases sitting between them.

This clonotype was seen only a few times. The rearrangement uses TRBV24-1 and TRBJ2-1, with 7 bases matching TRBD1. From germline, CDR1 is KGHDR and CDR2 SFDVKD. V was pared by 5 bases and J by 9 bases, with 12 bases of the junction left unmatched. The CDR3 contains 15 residues. This CDR3 reads CATSGNRGSGSEQFF. The CDR3 coding sequence is TGTGCCACCAGTGGAAACAGGGGCTCTGGGTCTGAGCAGTTCTTC.

The V and J genes are TRBV28 and TRBJ2-5; 8 bases are shared with TRBD2. CDR3 size: 16 residues. Germline CDR1 and CDR2: MDHEN and SYDVKM. With V trimmed by 5 bases and J by 4 bases, 12 bases remained unmatched. The CDR3 reads CASSKMSGRGGETQYF. As DNA, the CDR3 is TGTGCCAGCAGTAAGATGAGCGGGAGAGGCGGAGAGACCCAGTACTTC. Complete variable domain (other parts from reference TRBV28 and TRBJ2-5): DVKVTQSSRYLVKRTGEKVFLECVQDMDHENMFWYRQDPGLGLRLIYFSYDVKMKEKGDIPEGYSVSREKKERFSLILESASTNQTSMYLCASSKMSGRGGETQYFGPGTRLLVL.

The chain's CDR3 is CASTRTRGTDTQYF. The CDR3 DNA is TGTGCCAGCACCCGAACCCGGGGCACAGATACGCAGTATTTT. The genes are TRBV12-3 or TRBV12-4 and TRBJ2-3; unclear D gene. The CDR3 has 14 amino acids. The germline V and J ends were trimmed by 7 bases and 1 base, with 12 bases remaining between them.